The 25 T cell receptor beta chains below were found in one sample sequenced in a study of OX40 agonist ivuxolimab in advanced cancers. The library relied on the immunoSEQ multiplex PCR assay. TCRdb mirrors the immuneACCESS table, restricted to in-frame sequences. Some clones are absent from its copies; in checked studies, under half trace to an unresolved V gene, and the reason for the others is unknown. For this sample there are about 75,000 clones; over 85% appear just once. The ten top clones hold more than 0.3% of the sample. The material sequenced was CD4+ or CD8+ T cells sorted from blood, taken in a trial of the OX40 agonist ivuxolimab. Every receptor here comes from an adult with an advanced solid tumor such as melanoma, head and neck, liver or kidney cancer.

The chain carries TRBV28 and TRBJ2-5, with TRBD2 identical over 8 bases. V was clipped by 1 base and J by 2 bases; unmatched bases: 6. Germline V gene data show CDR1 as MDHEN and CDR2 as SYDVKM. This CDR3 contains 16 residues. This CDR3 is CASSLLRGAGQETQYF. DNA for the CDR3: TGTGCCAGCAGTTTATTGCGGGGGGCGGGACAAGAGACCCAGTACTTC. Complete variable domain (other parts from reference TRBV28 and TRBJ2-5): DVKVTQSSRYLVKRTGEKVFLECVQDMDHENMFWYRQDPGLGLRLIYFSYDVKMKEKGDIPEGYSVSREKKERFSLILESASTNQTSMYLCASSLLRGAGQETQYFGPGTRLLVL.

The gene calls are TRBV28 and TRBJ2-3; TRBD2 agrees at 11 bases. V gave up 7 bases and J gave up 2 bases; unmatched junction bases: 2. Looked up from germline, CDR1 is MDHEN and CDR2 is SYDVKM. The CDR3 spans 14 residues. This CDR3 is CASTGLAVTDTQYF. The CDR3 DNA follows: TGTGCCAGCACGGGACTAGCGGTCACAGATACGCAGTATTTT.

The chain couples TRBV6-5 to TRBJ1-1; D is ambiguous. There are 13 residues in the CDR3. Germline CDR1 reads MNHEY; CDR2 reads SVGAGI. With 6 bases removed from V and 5 bases from J, the gap between germline ends came to 13 bases. The CDR3 loop reads CASSPAGRTEAFF. CDR3 bases: TGTGCCAGCAGCCCGGCGGGGAGAACTGAAGCTTTCTTT.

This chain uses TRBV5-1 with TRBJ2-6, with D perhaps TRBD2 (5 bases). Deletions cut 4 bases from V and 1 base from J, with 9 bases between. The germline CDR1 and CDR2 sequences are SGHRS and YFSETQ. The CDR3 is made up of 15 amino acids. CDR3 nucleotides: TGCGCCAGCAGCGCTAGCCTATCTGGGGCCAACGTCCTGACTTTC. It yields the protein CASSASLSGANVLTF.

This clone was seen a handful of times. This chain joins TRBV27 and TRBJ1-5, with D unresolved. Germline assignment: CDR1 MNHEY and CDR2 SMNVEV (reference sequence). V dropped 8 bases and J dropped 0 bases, with 8 bases sitting between them. The CDR3 totals 13 residues. The DNA for the CDR3 is TGTGCCAGCCTGAGTTATAGCAATCAGCCCCAGCATTTT. This translates into CASLSYSNQPQHF.

The chain recombines TRBV11-2 with TRBJ2-6; D call uncertain. The CDR3 runs to 18 residues. The germline V and J ends were trimmed by 1 base and 3 bases, with 16 bases remaining between them. The germline gives CDR1 SGHAT, CDR2 FQNNGV. CDR3 residues: CASSLVMSGRFGANVLTF. In DNA form, the CDR3 reads TGTGCCAGCAGCTTAGTCATGTCCGGCAGGTTTGGGGCCAACGTCCTGACTTTC.

The chain links TRBV7-2 to TRBJ2-7; 11 bases are a match to TRBD2. Germline loops: CDR1 SGHTA, CDR2 FQGNSA. V was pared by 5 bases and J by 1 base, with 1 base of the junction left unmatched. The CDR3 contains 14 residues. This chain's CDR3 is CASSGTSGSYEQYF. CDR3 nucleotides: TGTGCCAGCAGCGGGACTAGCGGATCCTACGAGCAGTACTTC.

V usage is TRBV19 and J usage is TRBJ2-5; tentative D call: TRBD2 (7 bases). V lost 3 bases, J lost 5 bases, and 25 bases lay in between. CDR3 length: 18 residues. Looked up from germline, CDR1 is LNHDA and CDR2 is SQIVND (reference sequence). CDR3 DNA sequence: TGTGCCAGTAGTATCCATCCCACCCTCGGGGGGCGCGAGGAGACCCAGTACTTC. Translated, it gives CASSIHPTLGGREETQYF.

The V call is TRBV6-5, the J call TRBJ2-3; 10 nucleotides agree with TRBD1. In germline, CDR1 is MNHEY, CDR2 SVGAGI. V shed 4 bases, J shed 6 bases, and the junction held 10 bases outside the gene matches. This CDR3 has 16 residues. The DNA for the CDR3 is TGTGCCAGCAGTTCCTACCGGACAGGGGGACACGATACGCAGTATTTT. It translates to CASSSYRTGGHDTQYF.

The chain couples TRBV7-2 to TRBJ1-6; D may be TRBD1 (6 bases). The CDR3 length is 15 residues. Per the germline V gene, CDR1 is SGHTA and CDR2 is FQGNSA. Between the trimmed V and J ends, which lost 0 bases and 7 bases, there was a span of 10 bases. The CDR3 DNA reads as TGTGCCAGCAGCTTAGCTGGGACACTGAATTCACCCCTCCACTTT. Amino acids: CASSLAGTLNSPLHF.

The chain uses TRBV15 and TRBJ2-6; a weak D match, TRBD1 (5 bases). This CDR3 comprises 16 residues. The V end lost 0 bases, the J end lost 4 bases, and 10 bases lay between the germline ends. Germline V gene sequence: CDR1 LNHNV, CDR2 YYDKDF (reference sequence). Here the CDR3 reads CATSRDQGAGANVLTF. As DNA, the CDR3 is TGTGCCACCAGCAGAGATCAAGGGGCCGGGGCCAACGTCCTGACTTTC.

CDR3 in DNA: TGTGCCAGCAGTGTGAGGGGGCAAGAGACCCAGTACTTC. It codes for CASSVRGQETQYF. The chain couples TRBV6-1 to TRBJ2-5; D is possibly TRBD1 (6 bases). This CDR3 region has 13 residues. V was shortened by 4 bases and J by 2 bases, with 8 bases between the two germline ends. Looked up from germline, CDR1 is MNHNS and CDR2 is SASEGT.

As DNA, the CDR3 is TGTGCCAGCAGTGAACAGGGGACAGGGGTCGAGCAGTACTTC. This translates into CASSEQGTGVEQYF. This chain links TRBV6-1 with TRBJ2-7; 10 bases map to TRBD1. V was pared by 2 bases and J by 6 bases, with 4 bases of the junction left unmatched. This CDR3 has 14 amino acids. The germline V gene has CDR1 MNHNS and CDR2 SASEGT.

The CDR3 here is CASSYSKYSNQPQHF. CDR3 nucleotides: TGTGCCAGCAGTTACTCGAAATATAGCAATCAGCCCCAGCATTTT. The chain carries TRBV6-5 and TRBJ1-5; D is unresolved. CDR1 is MNHEY and CDR2 is SVGAGI in the germline V gene. V dropped 0 bases and J dropped 0 bases, with 6 bases sitting between them. This CDR3 comprises 15 residues.

This clone was picked up one time. This chain connects TRBV6-1 to TRBJ2-1; 11 nucleotides agree with TRBD2. The CDR3 sequence is 15 residues long. The ends lost 1 base at V and 9 bases at J; junction bases unmatched: 5. The germline CDR1 and CDR2 sequences are MNHNS and SASEGT. CDR3 nucleotides: TGTGCCAGCAGTGAAGAGGTAGCGGGGGGGGGTGAGCAGTTCTTC. It specifies CASSEEVAGGGEQFF.

As DNA, the CDR3 is TGTGCCAGCAGCGTAGTACCTACAGGGCTTAACGGGGAGCTGTTTTTT. Encoded protein: CASSVVPTGLNGELFF. The chain carries TRBV9 and TRBJ2-2, with D possibly matching TRBD1 (6 bases). Germline assignment: CDR1 SGDLS and CDR2 YYNGEE. V lost 0 bases to trimming and J lost 7 bases, with 16 bases between them. The CDR3 loop spans 16 amino acids.

The V and J genes are TRBV6-1 and TRBJ2-7; D could derive from TRBD1 or TRBD2 (6 bases each). CDR1 and CDR2 (germline): MNHNS, SASEGT. The CDR3 sequence is 14 residues long. Trimming removed 6 bases at V and 2 bases at J, with 14 bases between. DNA of the CDR3: TGTGCCAGCAGGAACTGGGGGGCTACCTACGAGCAGTACTTC. It specifies CASRNWGATYEQYF.

J is TRBJ2-7 and V is TRBV2; 10 bases agree with TRBD1. Germline assignment: CDR1 SNHLY and CDR2 FYNNEI. CDR3 length: 16 residues. V gave up 4 bases and J gave up 5 bases; unmatched junction bases: 11. The CDR3 sequence is CASSAGQGSSIHEQYF. The DNA for the CDR3 is TGTGCCAGCAGTGCGGGACAGGGGTCATCTATACACGAGCAGTACTTC.

This clone was recorded only once. V and J are TRBV4-3 and TRBJ2-3; 11 nucleotides match TRBD2. Germline assignment: CDR1 LGHNA and CDR2 YSLEER. The CDR3 length is 15 residues. V lost 0 bases to trimming and J lost 4 bases; unmatched junction nucleotides: 0. The CDR3: CASSQDSGGADTQYF. The CDR3, as DNA: TGCGCCAGCAGCCAAGATAGCGGGGGGGCAGATACGCAGTATTTT.

This clone showed up just once. The rearrangement joins TRBV7-2 to TRBJ1-1; D remains unclear. This CDR3 region has 12 residues. The germline V gene encodes CDR1 SGHTA and CDR2 FQGNSA. In DNA form, the CDR3 reads TGTGCTAGTGGTCTCCCGGGCACTGAAGCTTTCTTT. Its protein is CASGLPGTEAFF.

This clone was found a few times. This chain joins TRBV11-2 and TRBJ1-1; D remains unclear. Per the germline V gene, CDR1 is SGHAT and CDR2 is FQNNGV. V was clipped by 3 bases and J by 1 base, with 3 bases between them. CDR3 size: 12 residues. In DNA, the CDR3 is TGTGCCAGCAGCTTCGGGAACACTGAAGCTTTCTTT. Amino acid sequence: CASSFGNTEAFF.

The CDR3 DNA sequence: TGTGCCATCACCCCGGACAGGGCTGGAGAGACCCAGTACTTC. Its protein is CAITPDRAGETQYF. The chain has TRBV10-3 and TRBJ2-5; 8 nucleotides line up with TRBD1. This CDR3 is built from 14 residues. V lost 7 bases, J lost 4 bases, and 8 bases stayed unmatched. The germline gives CDR1 ENHRY, CDR2 SYGVKD.

The chain employs TRBV27 and TRBJ2-7; TRBD1 matches 9 bases. This CDR3 has 14 residues. Germline loops: CDR1 MNHEY, CDR2 SMNVEV (reference sequence). The V segment lost 10 bases and the J segment 3 bases; nucleotides outside the gene matches: 10. This chain's CDR3 is CATKFGDRDYEQYF. The DNA for the CDR3 is TGTGCCACCAAATTTGGGGACAGGGACTACGAGCAGTACTTC.

V gene TRBV9 combines with J gene TRBJ1-2, with D possibly being TRBD1 (5 bases). The CDR3 spans 15 residues. Germline values: CDR1 SGDLS, CDR2 YYNGEE. V was shortened by 4 bases and J by 4 bases, with 17 bases between the two germline ends. CDR3 protein: CASSTAGVTGYGYTF. In nucleotides, the CDR3 is TGTGCCAGCAGCACCGCGGGGGTTACGGGCTATGGCTACACCTTC. The variable domain in full, with the rest retrieved from reference TRBV9 and TRBJ1-2, is DSGVTQTPKHLITATGQRVTLRCSPRSGDLSVYWYQQSLDQGLQFLIQYYNGEERAKGNILERFSAQQFPDLHSELNLSSLELGDSALYFCASSTAGVTGYGYTFGSGTRLTVV.

The J gene is TRBJ2-1, the V gene TRBV11-2; D remains unclear. V was shortened by 6 bases and J by 6 bases, with 6 bases between the two germline ends. CDR1 and CDR2 (germline): SGHAT, FQNNGV. The CDR3 extends over 11 amino acids. CDR3 sequence: CASRVSNEQFF. The CDR3 coding sequence is TGTGCCAGCAGGGTATCCAATGAGCAGTTCTTC.